A selection of T cell receptor beta chains follows, all from one sample in a study of beta chain features in type 1 diabetes. TCRdb's copy holds only in-frame clones and misses some; the assay was immunoSEQ multiplex PCR. This sample has about 320,000 clones; around 15% occur once, and the top ten carry approximately 7%. Material: central memory CD4+ T cells from blood. Every receptor here comes from a man aged 30 to 39 in good health. CDR3s include the opening cysteine and the closing phenylalanine or tryptophan. D genes are given only for firm matches. The size of a clone is reported for some rows only, either as once, few or many, or as a class for expanded clones.

D	V	size	J	CDR3	DNA
TRBD1	TRBV6-5	few	TRBJ2-1	CASRAGTGVVNEQFF	TGTGCCAGCAGGGCCGGGACAGGAGTGGTGAATGAGCAGTTCTTC
-	TRBV5-6	-	TRBJ2-3	CASSLDGGRGQDTQYF	TGTGCCAGCAGCCTGGACGGGGGGCGGGGGCAAGATACGCAGTATTTT
-	TRBV6-1	-	TRBJ1-1	CASRNRVGTEAFF	TGTGCCAGCAGAAACAGGGTGGGAACTGAAGCTTTCTTT
TRBD2	TRBV4-3	-	TRBJ2-2	CASSQAAGGTGELFF	TGCGCCAGCAGCCAAGCAGCGGGGGGCACCGGGGAGCTGTTTTTT
-	TRBV7-8	many	TRBJ2-1	CASTNREYNEQFF	TGTGCCAGCACTAATCGGGAGTACAATGAGCAGTTCTTC
-	TRBV7-9	few	TRBJ2-7	CASSQDQGSYEQYF	TGTGCCAGCAGCCAGGACCAAGGGTCCTACGAGCAGTACTTC
TRBD2	TRBV5-1	few	TRBJ2-1	CASSLEASGGSYNEQFF	TGCGCCAGCAGCTTGGAGGCTAGCGGGGGTTCCTACAATGAGCAGTTCTTC
TRBD1	TRBV18	few	TRBJ1-1	CASSPTGQEAFF	TGTGCCAGCTCACCTACGGGACAGGAGGCTTTCTTT
-	TRBV4-2	few	TRBJ2-2	CASSQEKDTGELFF	TGTGCCAGCAGCCAAGAAAAGGACACCGGGGAGCTGTTTTTT
-	TRBV19	few	TRBJ2-3	CASSAQGSDTQYF	TGTGCCAGTAGTGCCCAGGGATCAGATACGCAGTATTTT
TRBD1	TRBV5-1	few	TRBJ1-5	CASSLEGAWGNQPQHF	TGCGCCAGCAGCTTGGAGGGGGCTTGGGGCAATCAGCCCCAGCATTTT
-	TRBV7-8	-	TRBJ1-5	CASSLAGGDPSNQPQHF	TGTGCCAGCAGCTTAGCTGGCGGGGATCCTAGCAATCAGCCCCAGCATTTT
-	TRBV5-4	few	TRBJ1-4	CASSFMAGHNEKLFF	TGTGCCAGCAGCTTCATGGCAGGACATAATGAAAAACTGTTTTTT
-	TRBV19	few	TRBJ1-2	CASSISPKGGNYGYTF	TGTGCCAGTAGTATATCCCCCAAGGGGGGTAACTATGGCTACACCTTC
TRBD2	TRBV7-2	few	TRBJ2-1	CASSPLLAGGFGEQFF	TGTGCCAGCAGTCCTCTATTAGCGGGGGGCTTCGGTGAGCAGTTCTTC
-	TRBV5-4	-	TRBJ1-1	CASSLPGITEAFF	TGTGCCAGCAGCTTGCCTGGGATTACTGAAGCTTTCTTT
TRBD2	TRBV5-1	-	TRBJ2-7	CASSVWTSGGLSYEQYF	TGCGCCAGCAGCGTCTGGACTAGCGGGGGCCTTTCCTACGAGCAGTACTTC
-	TRBV6-5	-	TRBJ2-3	CASKGGSGDTQYF	TGTGCCAGCAAGGGGGGAAGCGGGGATACGCAGTATTTT
-	TRBV5-1	-	TRBJ1-2	CASGLGGDYGYTF	TGCGCCAGCGGATTAGGGGGGGACTATGGCTACACCTTC
TRBD1	TRBV7-2	-	TRBJ1-6	CASSRQGRNSPLHF	TGTGCCAGCAGCAGACAGGGGCGGAATTCACCCCTCCACTTT
-	TRBV7-8	few	TRBJ2-2	CASSLGPINTGELFF	TGTGCCAGCAGCTTAGGTCCTATAAACACCGGGGAGCTGTTTTTT
-	TRBV2	many	TRBJ2-6	CASSVGANVLTF	TGTGCCAGCAGTGTTGGGGCCAACGTCCTGACTTTC
-	TRBV9	-	TRBJ2-7	CASSASTGYEQYF	TGTGCCAGCAGCGCCTCAACAGGGTACGAGCAGTACTTC
-	TRBV12-5	-	TRBJ1-2	CASGLTNYGYTF	TGTGCTAGTGGTTTGACTAACTATGGCTACACCTTC
-	TRBV11-2	-	TRBJ2-3	CASSLVSGRTDTQYF	TGTGCCAGCAGCTTAGTAAGTGGGCGCACAGATACGCAGTATTTT
-	TRBV16	few	TRBJ1-2	CASSQSSSLYGYTF	TGTGCCAGCAGCCAATCATCCAGTCTCTATGGCTACACCTTC
-	TRBV7-2	few	TRBJ2-2	CASSLGPTSGELFF	TGTGCCAGCAGCTTGGGCCCTACCTCCGGGGAGCTGTTTTTT
-	TRBV7-7	few	TRBJ2-2	CASSANTGELFF	TGTGCCAGCTCCGCGAACACCGGGGAGCTGTTTTTT
-	TRBV5-6	few	TRBJ2-7	CASSYSGAYEQYF	TGTGCCAGCAGCTACTCTGGGGCCTACGAGCAGTACTTC
-	TRBV10-3	few	TRBJ1-5	CAISEGLYEYQPQHF	TGTGCCATCAGTGAAGGACTTTACGAATATCAGCCCCAGCATTTT
-	TRBV2	-	TRBJ2-2	CASRIQGNTGELFF	TGTGCCAGCAGGATACAGGGGAACACCGGGGAGCTGTTTTTT
TRBD2	TRBV5-1	few	TRBJ2-5	CASSATSGGPGETQYF	TGCGCCAGCAGCGCAACAAGCGGGGGGCCGGGGGAGACCCAGTACTTC
TRBD1	TRBV7-8	few	TRBJ1-2	CASSLKTGASGYTF	TGTGCCAGCAGCCTGAAAACAGGGGCGAGTGGCTACACCTTC
-	TRBV6-6	few	TRBJ2-7	CASSTPVTTYEQYF	TGTGCCAGCAGTACCCCAGTCACGACCTACGAGCAGTACTTC
TRBD2	TRBV4-3	-	TRBJ2-3	CASSQEGGAGGTQYF	TGCGCCAGCAGCCAAGAAGGAGGTGCGGGAGGTACGCAGTATTTT
TRBD1	TRBV10-3	-	TRBJ2-1	CAIREDRGSYNEQFF	TGTGCCATCAGGGAGGACAGGGGCTCCTACAATGAGCAGTTCTTC
-	TRBV9	-	TRBJ1-2	CASSSQRQDYGYTF	TGTGCCAGCAGCTCCCAACGACAGGATTATGGCTACACCTTC
TRBD1	TRBV2	few	TRBJ2-1	CASRKDRDPYNEQFF	TGTGCCAGCAGGAAGGACAGGGATCCCTACAATGAGCAGTTCTTC
-	TRBV6-5	-	TRBJ1-1	CASSQGTEAFF	TGTGCCAGCAGTCAAGGGACTGAAGCTTTCTTT
TRBD1	TRBV18	few	TRBJ1-6	CASSPTEGAPINSPLHF	TGTGCCAGCTCACCGACGGAGGGGGCGCCCATAAATTCACCCCTCCACTTT
-	TRBV5-6	-	TRBJ1-2	CASSLAGANYGYTF	TGTGCCAGCAGCTTGGCAGGGGCGAACTATGGCTACACCTTC
TRBD1	TRBV5-1	-	TRBJ2-2	CASSKWDSANTGELFF	TGCGCCAGCAGCAAGTGGGACAGCGCGAACACCGGGGAGCTGTTTTTT
-	TRBV5-4	few	TRBJ2-1	CASSWVNEQFF	TGTGCCAGCAGCTGGGTCAATGAGCAGTTCTTC
TRBD1	TRBV30	-	TRBJ1-1	CAWSRNWQGGTEAFF	TGTGCCTGGAGCCGAAATTGGCAGGGGGGGACTGAAGCTTTCTTT
-	TRBV6-5	few	TRBJ2-5	CASSYSGGRETQYF	TGTGCCAGCAGTTACTCGGGGGGCCGAGAGACCCAGTACTTC